This entry lists 10 T cell receptor beta chains sequenced from one sample in a study of T cell changes during pregnancy in multiple sclerosis. Method: immunoSEQ multiplex PCR; TCRdb's copy keeps in-frame clones and lacks some. The table records tens of thousands of clones, roughly 92% of them present only once. Material: peripheral blood, obtained after pregnancy. The receptors were gathered from a female donor in good health, enrolled as a control in a pregnancy study.

This clone was seen just once. This sequence joins TRBV5-4 and TRBJ2-7, with TRBD1 matching over 10 bases. CDR1 is SGHNT, CDR2 YYREEE, per germline (reference sequence). V gave up 4 bases and J gave up 3 bases; unmatched junction bases: 4. The CDR3 consists of 14 residues. In nucleotides, the CDR3 is TGTGCCAGCAGCCCCAGGACAGGGGGCTACGAGCAGTACTTC. This gives the protein CASSPRTGGYEQYF.

J is TRBJ1-4 and V is TRBV10-2; D not certain. From germline, CDR1 is WSHSY and CDR2 SAAADI. V lost 0 bases, J lost 4 bases, and 9 bases lay in between. This CDR3 spans 15 amino acids. CDR3 in DNA: TGCGCCAGCAGTGAGTCGTCCGCGGGTAATGAAAAACTGTTTTTT. It codes for CASSESSAGNEKLFF.

This chain links TRBV19 with TRBJ1-5; no reliable D call. The V gene lost 3 bases and the J gene lost 1 base, with 7 bases spanning the gap. CDR1 and CDR2 (germline): LNHDA, SQIVND (reference sequence). The CDR3 runs to 14 residues. CDR3 region: CASSMRESNQPQHF. CDR3 DNA: TGTGCCAGTAGTATGCGGGAAAGCAATCAGCCCCAGCATTTT.

The chain combines TRBV6-4 with TRBJ2-1, with 7 bases aligning to TRBD1. V trimming: 5 bases; J trimming: 0 bases; junction bases outside the gene matches: 7. The CDR3 sequence is 16 residues long. Germline V gene data show CDR1 as MRHNA and CDR2 as SNTAGT. The CDR3: CASSSGTESSYNEQFF. CDR3 in DNA: TGTGCCAGCAGTTCCGGGACAGAGAGCTCCTACAATGAGCAGTTCTTC.

The chain uses TRBV4-1 and TRBJ2-1; D gene uncertain. The germline V gene has CDR1 MGHRA and CDR2 YSYEKL. This CDR3 comprises 14 residues. The V end was cut by 3 bases, the J end by 6 bases, with 12 bases between. This CDR3 is CASSHPLGGNEQFF. The CDR3 DNA is TGCGCCAGCAGCCACCCCCTTGGCGGCAATGAGCAGTTCTTC.

The chain is built from TRBV9 and TRBJ2-1; 9 bases are shared with TRBD2. The CDR3 has 16 amino acids. Trimming took 4 bases from V and 10 from J; bases not matched to a gene: 15. From germline, CDR1 is SGDLS and CDR2 YYNGEE. The CDR3 region is CASSLSSGKFLGEQFF. CDR3 sequence (DNA): TGTGCCAGCAGCTTGTCTAGCGGGAAATTCTTAGGGGAGCAGTTCTTC. Together with reference TRBV9 and TRBJ2-1, the CDR3 gives the full variable domain: DSGVTQTPKHLITATGQRVTLRCSPRSGDLSVYWYQQSLDQGLQFLIQYYNGEERAKGNILERFSAQQFPDLHSELNLSSLELGDSALYFCASSLSSGKFLGEQFFGPGTRLTVL.

This chain connects TRBV2 to TRBJ2-7; D is possibly TRBD1 (6 bases). V lost 1 base to trimming and J lost 4 bases, with 8 bases between them. Per germline, CDR1 SNHLY and CDR2 FYNNEI. The CDR3 loop spans 13 amino acids. CDR3 nucleotides: TGTGCCAGCAGTGAAGGGACAGCGTACGAGCAGTACTTC. Translation: CASSEGTAYEQYF.

This sequence joins TRBV27 and TRBJ2-1, with 9 nucleotides matching TRBD1. V lost 3 bases and J lost 16; bases outside the gene matches: 7. Germline V gene data show CDR1 as MNHEY and CDR2 as SMNVEV (reference sequence). The CDR3 totals 12 residues. CDR3 bases: TGTGCCAGCAGTTTGGGACAGGGTTGGTCATTCTTC. Amino acids: CASSLGQGWSFF.

This chain uses TRBV10-3 with TRBJ2-7; maybe TRBD2 (5 bases). The length of the CDR3 is 14 residues. Trimming cost V 5 bases and J 3 bases, with 14 bases left between them. Germline CDR1 is ENHRY and CDR2 is SYGVKD. CDR3: CAISNQAENYEQYF. The CDR3, as DNA: TGTGCCATCAGTAATCAAGCGGAGAACTACGAGCAGTACTTC.

This clone was seen once. This chain connects TRBV28 to TRBJ1-1, with D hard to call. From germline, CDR1 is MDHEN and CDR2 SYDVKM. The length of the CDR3 is 14 residues. V gave up 6 bases and J gave up 0 bases, with 11 bases separating them. In DNA form, the CDR3 reads TGTGCCAGCAGCAGTGGCGGGGTGAACACTGAAGCTTTCTTT. Its translation is CASSSGGVNTEAFF.